Listed below are T cell receptor beta chains from one sample, sequenced in a study of cytomegalovirus exposure and HLA in healthy donors. Repertoires were generated with immunoSEQ multiplex PCR, while TCRdb's copy carries only in-frame clones and drops some. Among tens of thousands of clones listed, 60% to 75% were seen once. The material sequenced was PBMCs. Every receptor here comes from a man aged 35 to 55 in good health and CMV-seropositive. The CDR3 runs from the conserved cysteine through the conserved F or W. The D gene is left open where the match is weak.

>TRBJ1-6|TRBD1|TRBV7-2
TGTGCCAGCAGCCAATACAGGGGAGGAAATGAATCACCCCTCCACTTT
CASSQYRGGNESPLHF
>TRBJ2-6|.|TRBV5-1
TGCGCCAGCAGCGAGCAGGGGAGTGGGGCCAACGTCCTGACTTTC
CASSEQGSGANVLTF
>TRBJ2-3|TRBD2|TRBV11-3
TGTGCCAGCCGTCTAGCGGGGGTCACAGATACGCAGTATTTT
CASRLAGVTDTQYF
>TRBJ2-3|.|TRBV29-1
TGCAGCGTCCTAGACAGGATGGGCACAGATACGCAGTATTTT
CSVLDRMGTDTQYF
>TRBJ1-2|.|TRBV5-4
TGTGCCAGCAGCTTTGGTCGGGAGATTGCCTATGGCTACACCTTC
CASSFGREIAYGYTF
>TRBJ1-4|.|TRBV5-1
TGCGCCAGCAGCTTGGCCCGTACTAATGAAAAACTGTTTTTT
CASSLARTNEKLFF
>TRBJ2-5|TRBD2|TRBV5-1
TGCGCCAGCAGCCCCGGGACTAGGGGCAACCAAGAGACCCAGTACTTC
CASSPGTRGNQETQYF
>TRBJ1-5|.|TRBV28
TGTGCCAGCTCGAGCGCTAACAAGCCCCAGCATTTT
CASSSANKPQHF
>TRBJ1-1|TRBD1|TRBV6-5
TGTGCCAGCAGCCCACGGGACAGCAGCACTGAAGCTTTCTTT
CASSPRDSSTEAFF
>TRBJ2-7|TRBD1|TRBV30
TGTGCCTGGAGGAGATACGACAGGGGGCGCGAGCAGTACTTC
CAWRRYDRGREQYF
>TRBJ2-1|TRBD1|TRBV5-1
TGCGCCAGCAAGAGACAGGGGGCTGATGAGCAGTTCTTC
CASKRQGADEQFF
>TRBJ1-2|.|TRBV30
TGTGCCTGGAGTGTCCCCAGGGGTGTCAATGGCTACACCTTC
CAWSVPRGVNGYTF
>TRBJ2-7|TRBD1|TRBV6-6
TGTGCCAGCAGCCGGTCCGGGGACAGCCCCTACGAGCAGTACTTC
CASSRSGDSPYEQYF
>TRBJ1-6|.|TRBV19
TGTGCCAGTAGTAAACAGGAGCACACTACACCCCTCCACTTT
CASSKQEHTTPLHF
>TRBJ1-6|.|TRBV25-1
TGTGCCAGCAGTGACAGGGATAATTCACCCCTCCACTTT
CASSDRDNSPLHF
>TRBJ1-2|.|TRBV7-8
TGTGCCAGCAGCTCCGGGGGGGGGCTTGGCTACACCTTC
CASSSGGGLGYTF
>TRBJ1-1|.|TRBV7-6
TGTGCCAGCGGTACCGGGGTCCCTGGAACGGCTGAAGCTTTCTTT
CASGTGVPGTAEAFF
>TRBJ1-5|TRBD1|TRBV19
TGTGCCAGTACCCGGACAGGGGCTCAGCCCCAGCATTTT
CASTRTGAQPQHF
>TRBJ1-2|.|TRBV6-1
TGTGCCAGCAATAGACAGTATCCTGGCTACACCTTC
CASNRQYPGYTF
>TRBJ1-2|.|TRBV7-2
TGTGCCAGCAGCCCCGGGAACAGACTATATGGCTACACCTTC
CASSPGNRLYGYTF
>TRBJ1-5|.|TRBV28
TGTGCCAGCAGTTTCTTGAGCTATAGCAATCAGCCCCAGCATTTT
CASSFLSYSNQPQHF
>TRBJ1-5|.|TRBV2
TGTGCCAGCAGGGAGGGGCGGAATAGCAATCAGCCCCAGCATTTT
CASREGRNSNQPQHF
>TRBJ2-2|.|TRBV7-2
TGTGCCAGCAGCCTTGCTAGGAACACCGGGGAGCTGTTTTTT
CASSLARNTGELFF